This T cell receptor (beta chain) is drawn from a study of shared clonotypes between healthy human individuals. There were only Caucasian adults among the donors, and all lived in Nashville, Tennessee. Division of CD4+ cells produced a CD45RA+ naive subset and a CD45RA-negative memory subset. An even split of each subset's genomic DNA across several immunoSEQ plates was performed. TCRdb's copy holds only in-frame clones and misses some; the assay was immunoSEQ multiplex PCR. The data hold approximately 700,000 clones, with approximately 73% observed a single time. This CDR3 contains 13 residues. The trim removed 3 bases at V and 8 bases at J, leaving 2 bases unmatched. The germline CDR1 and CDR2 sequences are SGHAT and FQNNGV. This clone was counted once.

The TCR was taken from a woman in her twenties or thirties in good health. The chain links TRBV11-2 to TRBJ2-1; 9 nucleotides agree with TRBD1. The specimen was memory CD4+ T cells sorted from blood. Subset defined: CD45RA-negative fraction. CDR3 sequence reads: CASSLDRGHEQFF. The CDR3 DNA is TGTGCCAGCAGCTTGGACAGGGGCCATGAGCAGTTCTTC.